The rows below give T cell receptor beta chains drawn from one sample of a study of regulatory T cells in long-lasting Graves disease. MiXCR, run by TCRdb on the multiplex PCR reads, gives a single entry per CDR3 protein. The sample contains about 440,000 distinct CDR3 sequences, about 15% of which appear only once. The sample also formed part of further work on T cells in Graves' hyperthyroidism and ophthalmopathy.

This material consisted of peripheral blood mononuclear cells (PBMCs), taken at new diagnosis, from a patient treated with antithyroid drugs. The receptors were sampled from a woman in her 30s with Graves disease. CDR3s include the opening cysteine and the closing phenylalanine or tryptophan. The order of the fields is clone size, J gene, V gene, D gene, CDR3 DNA, CDR3 protein. A D gene is named only where the DNA matches it firmly. A row's size may be missing; if present it is once, few, many or a size class.

- | TRBJ2-1 | TRBV5-1 | TRBD1 | TGCGCCAGCAGCTTCCCGACAGGGGAGGATGAGCAGTTCTTC | CASSFPTGEDEQFF
- | TRBJ2-7 | TRBV7-9 | TRBD2 | TGTGCCAGCAGCTTTCCGACTAGCGGGAGGTTAGGGATTTCCTACGAGCAGTACTTC | CASSFPTSGRLGISYEQYF
many | TRBJ1-5 | TRBV25-1 | - | TGTGCCAGCAGTTCCACAGGGATCAATCAGCCCCAGCATTTT | CASSSTGINQPQHF
- | TRBJ1-4 | TRBV9 | - | TGTGCCAGCAGCGCAAAATGGACTGATGAAAAACTGTTTTTT | CASSAKWTDEKLFF
few | TRBJ2-1 | TRBV15 | - | TGTGCCACCAGCAGAGATGGGGTGGCGTACAATGAGCAGTTCTTC | CATSRDGVAYNEQFF
- | TRBJ1-1 | TRBV20-1 | - | TGCAGTGCTAGAGATCTCAGGCATCCGCCCGACACTGAAGCTTTCTTT | CSARDLRHPPDTEAFF
- | TRBJ2-3 | TRBV5-1 | - | TGCGCCAGCAGCTTTCGCCCCGCGGCGCCCACGATAGATACGCAGTATTTT | CASSFRPAAPTIDTQYF
many | TRBJ2-5 | TRBV7-6 | - | TGTGCCAGCAGCTTAGAGGGGGTGGCGACCCAGTACTTC | CASSLEGVATQYF
- | TRBJ2-1 | TRBV9 | - | TGTGCCAGCAGCGTAGATAGTCCCGGATACAATGAGCAGTTCTTC | CASSVDSPGYNEQFF
many | TRBJ2-6 | TRBV11-2 | - | TGTGCCAGCAGCTTCGGACAACTGGGGGCCAACGTCCTGACTTTC | CASSFGQLGANVLTF
many | TRBJ2-5 | TRBV28 | - | TGTGCCAGCAGAGTAGCGGATACCCTAGAGACCCAGTACTTC | CASRVADTLETQYF
many | TRBJ2-3 | TRBV7-3 | - | TGTGCCAGCAGCTTATACGGGGTTAGCACAGATACGCAGTATTTT | CASSLYGVSTDTQYF
- | TRBJ1-3 | TRBV9 | TRBD1 | TGTGCCAGCAGCGAGGGGACAGGGCAGGATGGAAACACCATATATTTT | CASSEGTGQDGNTIYF
- | TRBJ1-4 | TRBV6-9 | - | TGTGCCAGCAGTTATTTGAGGAGCGAAAAACTGTTTTTT | CASSYLRSEKLFF
many | TRBJ1-1 | TRBV11-2 | - | TGTGCCAGCAGCTTAAGGCAGGTAAACACTGAAGCTTTCTTT | CASSLRQVNTEAFF
few | TRBJ2-7 | TRBV19 | TRBD2 | TGTGCCAGTAGTATTAGGGAGAGCGGGAGGGGAGAGCAGTACTTC | CASSIRESGRGEQYF
many | TRBJ2-1 | TRBV7-3 | - | TGTGCCAGCAGCTTAAGTCAGGGCCGCTACAATGAGCAGTTCTTC | CASSLSQGRYNEQFF
few | TRBJ1-2 | TRBV19 | - | TGTGCCAGTAGTATCCGGGGGCTAGGTAGTGGCTACACCTTC | CASSIRGLGSGYTF
- | TRBJ2-7 | TRBV12-3/TRBV12-4 | TRBD2 | TGTGCCAGCAGTCCTACTAGCGGGAGCTTGGGCGAGCAGTACTTC | CASSPTSGSLGEQYF
- | TRBJ2-7 | TRBV11-1 | TRBD1 | TGCGCCAGCAGCCTTCGGGACAGTCTCTCCTACGAGCAGTACTTC | CASSLRDSLSYEQYF
many | TRBJ1-1 | TRBV11-3 | TRBD1 | TGTGCCAGCAGCCCACAGGGGGTCGACACTGAAGCTTTCTTT | CASSPQGVDTEAFF
few | TRBJ2-2 | TRBV19 | - | TGTGCCAGTAGTGTCCCGAACACCGGGGAGCTGTTTTTT | CASSVPNTGELFF
many | TRBJ1-2 | TRBV29-1 | TRBD1 | TGCAGCGTTGCCCGTCCGGGACAGGGGTCTGGCTACACCTTC | CSVARPGQGSGYTF
many | TRBJ1-1 | TRBV5-1 | - | TGCGCCAGCAGCTTGACGGAGGGTGTAGCTTTCTTT | CASSLTEGVAFF
many | TRBJ2-7 | TRBV15 | TRBD2 | TGTGCCACCAGCAGAGTTCCCCTGGCGGGAGGCTACGAGCAGTACTTC | CATSRVPLAGGYEQYF
- | TRBJ1-4 | TRBV30 | - | TGTGCCTGGAGTTCCACAGGGATGAGAGAAAAACTGTTTTTT | CAWSSTGMREKLFF
- | TRBJ2-7 | TRBV7-9 | TRBD2 | TGTGCCGGCAGCTTAGCGCCTGGGACTAACTACGAGCAGTACTTC | CAGSLAPGTNYEQYF
- | TRBJ2-2 | TRBV5-1 | TRBD1 | TGCGCCAGCAGCTTGCCCGGGACAGGGAACACCGGGGAGCTGTTTTTT | CASSLPGTGNTGELFF
few | TRBJ1-2 | TRBV28 | - | TGTGCCAGCAGTTTATCGGGGCGCGAAGGCTACACCTTC | CASSLSGREGYTF
- | TRBJ2-7 | TRBV12-3/TRBV12-4 | - | TGTGCCAGCAGTGAAATTATGTGGGAGCTCACCTACGAGCAGTACTTC | CASSEIMWELTYEQYF
many | TRBJ2-3 | TRBV12-5 | - | TGTGCTACGGGACGCCCAGATACGCAGTATTTT | CATGRPDTQYF
- | TRBJ1-5 | TRBV4-1 | - | TGCGCCAGCAGCCCCGATCCCAATCAGCCCCAGCATTTT | CASSPDPNQPQHF
many | TRBJ2-7 | TRBV12-3/TRBV12-4 | - | TGTGCCAGCACCCCGTTTAGCGCCTCAGGGGAGCAGTACTTC | CASTPFSASGEQYF
- | TRBJ2-3 | TRBV4-1 | TRBD2 | TGCGCCGGCAGTCGGACTAGCAGTAGCACAGATACGCAGTATTTT | CAGSRTSSSTDTQYF
many | TRBJ1-1 | TRBV7-2 | - | TGTGCCAGCAGCTCGTCCGGGGTGCAGAACACTGAAGCTTTCTTT | CASSSSGVQNTEAFF
few | TRBJ2-1 | TRBV7-9 | - | TGTGCCAGCAGCCCTCTGAGCTATGAGCAGTTCTTC | CASSPLSYEQFF
- | TRBJ2-7 | TRBV2 | TRBD1 | TGTGCCACACTGACAGGGGCGAGCTCCTACGAGCAGTACTTC | CATLTGASSYEQYF
many | TRBJ2-1 | TRBV20-1 | TRBD2 | TGCAGTGCTAGACTAGCGGGAGGGCCGCGGGACAATGAGCAGTTCTTC | CSARLAGGPRDNEQFF
many | TRBJ2-2 | TRBV7-2 | TRBD2 | TGTGCCAGCAGCTCCCGATTTGAAGGACTAGCGGGAGATACGACCGGGGAGCTGTTTTTT | CASSSRFEGLAGDTTGELFF
once | TRBJ2-3 | TRBV9 | TRBD2 | TGTGCCAGCAGCGTTGGAAGTCTAGCGGCACATACGCAGTATTTT | CASSVGSLAAHTQYF
few | TRBJ2-7 | TRBV6-5 | TRBD2 | TGTGCCAGCAGTTACCCGACTAGCGGGAGTTACGAGCAGTACTTC | CASSYPTSGSYEQYF
many | TRBJ2-3 | TRBV20-1 | TRBD2 | TGCAGTGCTACTCCATCTCTAGCGGGAGTCCTCCAAAATACGCAGTATTTT | CSATPSLAGVLQNTQYF
many | TRBJ2-3 | TRBV12-5 | - | TGTGCTAGTGGTTCGTCTAGCTTCTCGCAGTATTTT | CASGSSSFSQYF
- | TRBJ2-1 | TRBV27 | - | TGTGCCACCCGGGGAGGGGGCCATGAGCAGTTCTTC | CATRGGGHEQFF
- | TRBJ1-2 | TRBV4-1 | - | TGCGCCAGCAGCCAACCCCCAGGAAGACGAGTCTATGGCTACACCTTC | CASSQPPGRRVYGYTF
- | TRBJ2-7 | TRBV15 | - | TGTGCCACCAGCAGAAGGGAGGACAGGTTCTCTTACGAGCAGTACTTC | CATSRREDRFSYEQYF
- | TRBJ2-1 | TRBV3-1 | TRBD1 | TGTGCCAGCAGCCAAGGGGGGGACAGGGGCAATGAGCAGTTCTTC | CASSQGGDRGNEQFF
- | TRBJ1-5 | TRBV6-1 | - | TGTGCCAGCAGGAGAGAGAGGAATCAGCCCCAGCATTTT | CASRRERNQPQHF